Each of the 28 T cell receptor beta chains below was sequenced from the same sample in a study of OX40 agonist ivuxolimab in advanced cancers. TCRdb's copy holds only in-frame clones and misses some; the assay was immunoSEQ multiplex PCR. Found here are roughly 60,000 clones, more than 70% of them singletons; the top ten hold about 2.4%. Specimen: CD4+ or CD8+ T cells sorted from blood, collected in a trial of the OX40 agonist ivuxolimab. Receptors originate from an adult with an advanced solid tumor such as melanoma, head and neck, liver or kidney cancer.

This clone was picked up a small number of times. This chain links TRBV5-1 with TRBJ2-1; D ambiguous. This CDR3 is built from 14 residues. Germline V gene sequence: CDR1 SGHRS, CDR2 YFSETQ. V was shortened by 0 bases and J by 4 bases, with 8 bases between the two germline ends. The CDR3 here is CASSLGLGYNEQFF. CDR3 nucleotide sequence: TGCGCCAGCAGCTTGGGGCTTGGGTACAATGAGCAGTTCTTC.

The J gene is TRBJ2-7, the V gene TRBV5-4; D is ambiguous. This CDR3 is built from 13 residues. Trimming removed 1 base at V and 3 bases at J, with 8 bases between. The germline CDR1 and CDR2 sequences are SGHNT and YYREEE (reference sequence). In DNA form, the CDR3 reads TGTGCCAGCAGCTTGTCGCGGAGCTACGAGCAGTACTTC. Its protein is CASSLSRSYEQYF.

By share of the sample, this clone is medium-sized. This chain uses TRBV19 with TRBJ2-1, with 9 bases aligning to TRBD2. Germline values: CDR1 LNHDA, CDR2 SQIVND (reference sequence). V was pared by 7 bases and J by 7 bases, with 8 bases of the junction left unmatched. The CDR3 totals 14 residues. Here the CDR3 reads CASIESGGRNEQFF. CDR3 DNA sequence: TGTGCCAGTATCGAAAGCGGGGGGCGGAATGAGCAGTTCTTC.

The CDR3 is CASSVGQIPYEQYF. CDR3 in DNA: TGTGCCAGCAGCGTAGGCCAGATTCCCTACGAGCAGTACTTC. The rearrangement uses TRBV9 and TRBJ2-7, with unresolved D. The CDR3 runs 14 residues. V dropped 0 bases and J dropped 2 bases, with 9 bases sitting between them. The germline V gene encodes CDR1 SGDLS and CDR2 YYNGEE.

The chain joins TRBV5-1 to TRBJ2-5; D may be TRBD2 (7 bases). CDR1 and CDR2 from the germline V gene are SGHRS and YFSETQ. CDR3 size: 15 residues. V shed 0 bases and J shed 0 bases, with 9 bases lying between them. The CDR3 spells CASSLGGGNQETQYF. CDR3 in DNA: TGCGCCAGCAGCTTGGGCGGGGGCAACCAAGAGACCCAGTACTTC.

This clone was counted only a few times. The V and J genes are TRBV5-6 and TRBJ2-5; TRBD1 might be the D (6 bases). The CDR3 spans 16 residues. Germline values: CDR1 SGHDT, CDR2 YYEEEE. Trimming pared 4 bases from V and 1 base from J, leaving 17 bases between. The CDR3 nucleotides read TGTGCCAGCAGCCTAATGGCCCGGACAGCCCAAGAGACCCAGTACTTC. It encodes CASSLMARTAQETQYF.

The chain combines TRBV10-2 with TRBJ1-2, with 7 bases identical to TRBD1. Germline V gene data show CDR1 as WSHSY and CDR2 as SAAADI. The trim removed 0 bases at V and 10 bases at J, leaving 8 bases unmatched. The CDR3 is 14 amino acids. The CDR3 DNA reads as TGCGCCAGCAGTGAGTCGTTAGGGACAGCTCTCTACACCTTC. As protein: CASSESLGTALYTF.

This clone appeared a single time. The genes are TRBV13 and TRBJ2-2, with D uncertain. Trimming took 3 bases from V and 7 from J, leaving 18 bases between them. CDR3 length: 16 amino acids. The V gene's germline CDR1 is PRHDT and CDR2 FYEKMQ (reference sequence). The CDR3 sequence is CASSFRSGTAGGELFF. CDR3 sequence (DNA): TGTGCCAGCAGCTTTCGGAGTGGCACGGCCGGCGGGGAGCTGTTTTTT.

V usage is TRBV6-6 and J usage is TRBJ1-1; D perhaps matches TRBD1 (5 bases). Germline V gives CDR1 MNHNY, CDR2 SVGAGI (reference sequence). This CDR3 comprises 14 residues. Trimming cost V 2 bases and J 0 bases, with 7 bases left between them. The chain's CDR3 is CASSYKTVNTEAFF. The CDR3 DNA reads TGTGCCAGCAGTTACAAGACAGTGAACACTGAAGCTTTCTTT.

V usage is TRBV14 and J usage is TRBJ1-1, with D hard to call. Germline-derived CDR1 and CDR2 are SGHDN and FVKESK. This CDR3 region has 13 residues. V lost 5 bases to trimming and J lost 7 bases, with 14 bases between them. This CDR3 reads CASSYSWEVEAFF. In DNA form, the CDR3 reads TGTGCCAGCAGCTATTCTTGGGAGGTTGAAGCTTTCTTT.

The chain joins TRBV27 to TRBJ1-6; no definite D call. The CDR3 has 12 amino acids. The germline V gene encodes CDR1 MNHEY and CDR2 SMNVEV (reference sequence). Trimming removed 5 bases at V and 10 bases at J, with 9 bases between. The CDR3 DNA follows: TGTGCCAGCAGTCCCTCCGGCTCACCCCTCCACTTT. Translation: CASSPSGSPLHF.

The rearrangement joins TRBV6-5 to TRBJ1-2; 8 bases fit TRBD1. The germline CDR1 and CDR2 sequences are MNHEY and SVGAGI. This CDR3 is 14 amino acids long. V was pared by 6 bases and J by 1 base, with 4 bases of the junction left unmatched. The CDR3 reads CASSRDRNNYGYTF. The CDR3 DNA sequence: TGTGCCAGCAGCCGGGACAGGAATAACTATGGCTACACCTTC.

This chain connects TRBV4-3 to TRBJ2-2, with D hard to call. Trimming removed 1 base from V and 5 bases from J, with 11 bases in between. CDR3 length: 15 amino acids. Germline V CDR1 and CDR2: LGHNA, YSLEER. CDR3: CASSQGLVQTGELFF. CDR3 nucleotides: TGCGCCAGCAGCCAAGGTCTAGTCCAGACCGGGGAGCTGTTTTTT.

CDR3 loop: CASSPVLTSSIYEQYF. CDR3 coding DNA: TGTGCCAGCTCACCCGTGCTAACTAGCTCTATCTACGAGCAGTACTTC. The chain links TRBV18 to TRBJ2-7; a possible D gene is TRBD2 (6 bases). Trimming cost V 3 bases and J 3 bases, with 18 bases left between them. Per the germline V gene, CDR1 is KGHSH and CDR2 is LQKENI. The CDR3 loop spans 16 amino acids.

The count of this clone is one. CDR3 nucleotides: TGTGCCAGCAGTTTACGCACAGATACGCAGTATTTT. Protein product: CASSLRTDTQYF. V and J are TRBV28 and TRBJ2-3; D unclear. From germline, CDR1 is MDHEN and CDR2 SYDVKM. This CDR3 has 12 amino acids. The V gene lost 2 bases and the J gene lost 1 base, with 1 base spanning the gap.

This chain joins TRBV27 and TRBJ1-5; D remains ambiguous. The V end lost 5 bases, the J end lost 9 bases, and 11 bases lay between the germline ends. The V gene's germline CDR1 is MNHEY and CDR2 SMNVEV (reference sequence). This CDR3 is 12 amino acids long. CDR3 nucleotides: TGTGCCAGCAGTCCCCTACGAGGGCCCCAGCATTTT. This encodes CASSPLRGPQHF.

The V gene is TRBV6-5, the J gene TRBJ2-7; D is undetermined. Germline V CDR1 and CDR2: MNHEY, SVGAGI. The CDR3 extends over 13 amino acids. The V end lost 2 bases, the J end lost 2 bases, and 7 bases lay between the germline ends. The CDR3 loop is CASSYGQTYEQYF. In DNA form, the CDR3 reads TGTGCCAGCAGTTACGGCCAGACCTACGAGCAGTACTTC.

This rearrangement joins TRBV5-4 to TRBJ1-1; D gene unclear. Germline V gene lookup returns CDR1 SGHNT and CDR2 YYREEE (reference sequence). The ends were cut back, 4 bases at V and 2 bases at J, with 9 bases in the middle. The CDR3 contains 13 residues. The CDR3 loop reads CASSLEVNTEAFF. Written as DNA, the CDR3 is TGTGCCAGCAGCCTCGAGGTTAACACTGAAGCTTTCTTT.

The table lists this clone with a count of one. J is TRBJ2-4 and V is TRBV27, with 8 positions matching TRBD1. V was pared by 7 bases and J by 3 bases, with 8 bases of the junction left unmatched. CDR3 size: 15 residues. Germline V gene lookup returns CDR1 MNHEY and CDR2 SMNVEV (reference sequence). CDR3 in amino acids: CASTETGAGKNIQYF. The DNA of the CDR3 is TGTGCCAGCACGGAGACAGGGGCCGGCAAAAACATTCAGTACTTC.

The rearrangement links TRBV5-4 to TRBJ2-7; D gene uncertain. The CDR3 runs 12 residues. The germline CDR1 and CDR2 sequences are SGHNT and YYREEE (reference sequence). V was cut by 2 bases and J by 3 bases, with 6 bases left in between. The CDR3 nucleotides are TGTGCCAGCAGCTTTAACAGCTACGAGCAGTACTTC. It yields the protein CASSFNSYEQYF. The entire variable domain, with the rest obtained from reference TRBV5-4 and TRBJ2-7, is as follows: ETGVTQSPTHLIKTRGQQVTLRCSSQSGHNTVSWYQQALGQGPQFIFQYYREEENGRGNFPPRFSGLQFPNYSSELNVNALELDDSALYLCASSFNSYEQYFGPGTRLTVT.

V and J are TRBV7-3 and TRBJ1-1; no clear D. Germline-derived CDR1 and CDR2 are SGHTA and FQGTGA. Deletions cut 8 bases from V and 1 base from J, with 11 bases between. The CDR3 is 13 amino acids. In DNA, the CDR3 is TGTGCCAGCTCAGGACCCGCGAACACTGAAGCTTTCTTT. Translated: CASSGPANTEAFF.

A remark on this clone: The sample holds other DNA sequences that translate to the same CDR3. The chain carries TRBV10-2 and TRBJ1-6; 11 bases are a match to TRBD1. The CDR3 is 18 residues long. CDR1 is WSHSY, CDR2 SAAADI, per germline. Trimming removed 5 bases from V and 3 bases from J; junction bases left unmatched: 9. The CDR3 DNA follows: TGCGCCAGCAGTCTAGGACAGGGGGCCGAAGGCTATAATTCACCCCTCCACTTT. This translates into CASSLGQGAEGYNSPLHF.

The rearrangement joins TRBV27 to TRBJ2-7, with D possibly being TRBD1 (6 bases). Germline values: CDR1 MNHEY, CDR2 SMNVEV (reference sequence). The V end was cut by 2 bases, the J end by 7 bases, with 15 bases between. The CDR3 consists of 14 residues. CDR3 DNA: TGTGCCAGCAGTTTAACAGGGCCAAGGGGGGAGCAGTACTTC. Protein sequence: CASSLTGPRGEQYF.

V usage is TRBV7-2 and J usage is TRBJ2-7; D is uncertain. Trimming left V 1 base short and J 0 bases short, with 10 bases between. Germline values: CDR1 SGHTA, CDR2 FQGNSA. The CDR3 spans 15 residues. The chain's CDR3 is CASSLVPLGSYEQYF. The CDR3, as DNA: TGTGCCAGCAGCTTAGTTCCCCTAGGCTCCTACGAGCAGTACTTC.

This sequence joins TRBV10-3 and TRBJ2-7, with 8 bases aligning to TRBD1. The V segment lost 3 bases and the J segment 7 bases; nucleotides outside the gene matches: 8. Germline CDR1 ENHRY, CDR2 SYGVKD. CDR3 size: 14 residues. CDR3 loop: CAISEPGGAGEQYF. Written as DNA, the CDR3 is TGTGCCATCAGTGAACCAGGGGGCGCGGGGGAGCAGTACTTC.

This chain's CDR3 is CSVDGGERYEQYF. For the CDR3, the DNA is TGCAGCGTTGACGGGGGGGAAAGGTACGAGCAGTACTTC. The V and J genes are TRBV29-1 and TRBJ2-7; TRBD2 aligns across 8 bases. CDR1 is SQVTM, CDR2 ANQGSEA, per germline. The trim removed 3 bases at V and 4 bases at J, leaving 5 bases unmatched. CDR3 size: 13 residues.

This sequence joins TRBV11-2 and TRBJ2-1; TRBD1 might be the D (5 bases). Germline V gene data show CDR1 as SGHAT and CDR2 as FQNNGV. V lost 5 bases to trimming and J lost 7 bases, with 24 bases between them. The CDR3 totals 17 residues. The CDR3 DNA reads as TGTGCCAGCAGCCGAAGGGGCGGTCACCTAACAATTAATGAGCAGTTCTTC. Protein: CASSRRGGHLTINEQFF.

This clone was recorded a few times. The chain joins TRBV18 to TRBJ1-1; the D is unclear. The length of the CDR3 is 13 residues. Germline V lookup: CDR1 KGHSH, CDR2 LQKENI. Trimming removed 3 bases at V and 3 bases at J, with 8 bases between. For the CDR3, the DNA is TGTGCCAGCTCACCGCCGGGAGACACTGAAGCTTTCTTT. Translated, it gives CASSPPGDTEAFF.